This TCR beta chain was recovered during a study of blood T cell repertoires in COVID-19. This CDR3 is built from 15 residues. Between the trimmed V and J ends, which lost 4 bases and 3 bases, there was a span of 15 bases. The germline gives CDR1 LGHNA, CDR2 YNFKEQ. Study members were between roughly 18 and 100 years old and lived in 25 or so US regions. Original processing methods: Estimation of nucleated cell counts relied on the amplification of reference gene primers. Some clones are missing from TCRdb's copy, which holds only in-frame ones; the method was immunoSEQ multiplex PCR. V, J and clone size derive from that table, while D and trimming were established from the DNA sequence. Here the sample spans fewer than 400,000 clones, roughly 90% being singletons.

The rearrangement uses TRBV4-2 and TRBJ1-1; the D is unclear. The receptor's source is a woman in her twenties or thirties who had been exposed to COVID-19. The material sequenced was PBMCs or T cells enriched from blood (not recorded which). The CDR3 DNA follows: TGTGCCAGCAGCCCCCAAGCGGCCCGAGACACTGAAGCTTTCTTT. Amino acid sequence: CASSPQAARDTEAFF.